This T cell receptor (beta chain) appears in the sequencing data of a study of cytomegalovirus exposure and HLA in healthy donors (dated by TCRdb to 2015 to 2018). About the full investigation: In an earlier analysis of some 610 of the donors, 276 Gb of sequence data and approximately 120 million unique TCR beta sequences from roughly 190 million T cells were reported. The study combined high-throughput TCR immunosequencing, statistical association of individual TCRs with disease status, and machine learning to predict cytomegalovirus infection status. The study used immunosequencing to profile the T cell repertoires of several hundred subjects and linked those repertoires to cytomegalovirus serostatus. A later genetic analysis used genome-wide SNP genotypes for about three fifths of the roughly 700 donors, treating that subset as a discovery cohort. Donor age, sex, ethnicity and CMV serostatus were collected together with the repertoire data. The number of typed donors differed by locus: about 620-640 for A, B, C, DRB1 and DQB1; roughly 510 for DQA1; fewer than 610 for DPA1; and about 470 for DPB1. An early release that covered some 630 HLA-typed donors contained approximately 320 gigabases of sequencing data and approximately 85 million unique TCR sequences. On average, 235,054 unique TCR beta nucleotide sequences were sequenced per donor among 300 to 500 genotyped donors of the cohort, with roughly 18% of those sequences being non-productive. The study was designed to test whether signatures of past pathogen exposure could be identified by cataloging public T cell receptors. A separate validation cohort of some 130 different subjects was used in addition to the roughly 670-subject first cohort. In a later analysis, previously published TCR beta repertoires from hundreds of donors were re-analyzed and high-resolution HLA genotyping was added so that TCR occurrence patterns could be studied. An earlier analysis of several hundred of the donors applied high-throughput TCR beta sequencing to assess whether each TCR beta V gene segment acted as functional or pseudogenic. A few DR-DQ haplotypes were treated as single units for association and clustering because of strong linkage in the cohort. Rather than using new phenotypic data, the later analysis identified candidate immune exposures from TCR beta sequences and from how often those sequences occurred across donors. Both class I and class II loci were covered by HLA typing, at four-digit resolution. Of the 398 genotyped donors, 65% to 90% fell in the genetic ancestry cluster associated with self-reported Caucasian donors. Every repertoire in the discovery cohort had been generated on one and the same sequencing platform.

The cohort consisted of hundreds of healthy bone marrow donors. All cohort members were sampled while nominally healthy, although unrecorded immune exposures were likely present. The donor was CMV seronegative and was included in the group of 352 seronegative cohort members. A peripheral blood sample was provided by each donor, and peripheral blood mononuclear cells were used for TCR beta sequencing. Genomic DNA was extracted from the blood cell samples with the Qiagen DNeasy Blood Extraction Kit. A distance of 8 bases separates the germline ends of V and J, which lose 2 bases and 6 bases respectively. From a lookup of the germline V gene (reference sequence), CDR1 and CDR2 are MNHNY and SVGAGI. The CDR3 numbers 13 residues from cysteine through phenylalanine. The sequence is cut down to CDR3 DNA, 39 bases in frame from base 1. With respect to this clone: Its antigen remains undetermined.

Results the study describes overall, beyond this receptor: A further reported finding was that TCR beta sequences accurately predicted the HLA-A and HLA-B alleles for most subjects in the first cohort. In a later analysis, HLA-associated TCR beta chains were found to be more clonally expanded and to have lower generation probabilities than equally common non-associated chains. A later analysis found that most CMV-associated TCR beta chains appeared HLA-restricted, with HLA associations seemingly driven largely by CMV exposure. In a later genetic analysis, a missense DCLRE1C variant was associated with V-gene and J-gene trimming of TCR beta chains, and the association was replicated in an independent cohort. Assigning TCR associations to individual alleles was difficult when HLA alleles, especially DR and DQ, strongly co-occurred. The 87-base-pair reads could not distinguish some IMGT-functional V segments, including TRBV6-2 and TRBV6-3, so those segments were excluded. The only immune exposure information available for the cohort was CMV serostatus. A total of 150 or so TCR beta chains were listed by the study as associated with cytomegalovirus. Broadly in line with IMGT annotations, most TCR beta V segments showed up in productive rearrangements about 87% or about 30% of the time in an earlier analysis of about 500 of the donors. The sequencing pipeline was judged likely to have produced a cluster of highly shared sequence variants as a technical artifact. According to the authors, the approach could potentially be generalized to other disease states and immunological phenotypes. According to a later genetic analysis, donors in an Asian-associated ancestry cluster had fewer N-insertions in productive TCRs than the approximately 710-donor mean. The cohort was sequenced for TCR beta chains only, and without alpha or paired-chain data the features that could be detected were limited. Sequencing depth was assumed to be roughly uniform across donors in the presence/absence analyses, though that assumption may not hold. Across donors, most TCR sequences were observed very rarely, whereas some public TCRs were present in many individuals. The earlier analysis of some 560 of the donors excluded approximately 17 rarely observed V segments, including chromosome 9 orphons, because counts were too low. In a later analysis, the rate of TCR association differed among HLA loci, with DRB1 alleles having the most associated TCRs and HLA-C alleles having the fewest. Specific HLA alleles were associated with 15,000 to 20,000 TCR beta sequences at a false discovery rate of 0.05 in a later analysis. Because HLA typing was missing for some donors at each locus, association tests included only the typed subset. The classifier was reported to diagnose cytomegalovirus status with high specificity and sensitivity in both the original cohort and the validation cohort. Three of the identified cytomegalovirus-associated TCR beta chains were confirmed in vitro to be specific for cytomegalovirus antigens. Correlated functional status among segregating V segments might reflect linkage disequilibrium, but an unknown experimental factor could not be ruled out. A later analysis reported that several top co-occurrence clusters appeared linked to parvovirus B19, influenza, CMV and Epstein-Barr virus.

Library preparation employed the immunoSEQ multiplex PCR assay. The multiplex PCR relied on a mix of 60 forward primers for TCR Vbeta segments and 13 reverse primers for TCR Jbeta segments. Amplification of the CDR3 region of rearranged TCR beta genes was performed with a multiplex PCR assay on genomic DNA. The amplified TCR beta libraries were sequenced on the Illumina HiSeq System as 87-base-pair reads. From the authors' description of their analysis: A later analysis tallied roughly 80 million unique TCR beta chains across the 550 to 850 repertoires, and about 12 million of those chains were shared by two or more donors. A nearest-neighbor algorithm error-corrected the raw reads and collapsed the reads into unique sequences, merging closely related sequences to remove PCR and sequencing errors. V, D and J gene segments were assigned by aligning CDR3 sequences to IMGT reference sequences. For a sequence to be retained, at least a six-nucleotide match to both a V gene segment and a J gene segment was required. A rearrangement was called productive if the CDR3 had no stop codons and remained in frame with V and J, and every other rearrangement was called non-productive. Following IMGT convention, CDR3 was defined as the stretch from the second conserved V-encoded cysteine up to the conserved J-encoded phenylalanine. Sequences without an unambiguous match to a single V gene segment were excluded from the earlier analysis of about 640 of the donors. In an earlier analysis of roughly 500 of the donors, V segments were called functional above 56.7% productive rearrangements and were called segregating when the between-donor standard deviation exceeded 5%. To diagnose cytomegalovirus status from the catalog of TCR beta chain sequences, a statistical classification framework was built. In a later analysis, TCR nucleotide sequences were compared against IMGT/GENE-DB human TR gene sequences so that V and J genes could be assigned. Using the TCRdist pipeline, a later analysis assigned CDR3 sequences along with most-parsimonious VDJ recombination scenarios. A later analysis defined each TCR beta chain by its CDR3 amino acid sequence plus V-gene family, and excluded reads lacking a unique V-gene family. A later analysis removed nearly 600 highly shared, low-generation-probability nucleotide sequences to deal with suspected cross-contamination and a sequencing artifact. For each public chain, a later analysis derived a clonal expansion index from normalized ranks of inferred template counts within each repertoire. Generation probabilities in a later analysis came from a VDJ recombination model fitted to out-of-frame rearrangements, and those results were checked against IGoR. A later analysis scored TCR-TCR, TCR-HLA and TCR-CMV co-occurrence with hypergeometric tests, applying a repertoire-size bias correction to TCR pairs. False discovery rates were estimated in a later analysis by permuting HLA or CMV assignments 20 times. A later analysis grouped co-occurring TCRs with DBSCAN, adding TCRdist sequence similarity when clustering within HLA-allele-positive subsets. Co-occurrence clustering excluded repertoires with fewer than 30,000 or more than 120,000 public chains, plus five with anomalous nucleotide sharing. Entries here come from immuneACCESS through TCRdb and include only in-frame sequences with V and J called. Some clones fail to appear in such tables; in the studies checked, an unresolved V gene covers under half of the shortfall, and the cause of the remainder is unknown. V and J calls and clone size are as listed in that table; D and trimming were resolved from the DNA. The table for this sample lists 120,000 to 150,000 clones. In total, the top ten clones hold over 2% of the sample.

What was sequenced was PBMCs. This receptor was identified in a woman younger than 35 in good health and CMV-seronegative. Recombination joined TRBV6-6 with TRBJ2-1; the D segment cannot be called with confidence. The CDR3 sequence is CASSYLGINEQFF. The bases read TGTGCCAGCAGTTACCTCGGTATCAATGAGCAGTTCTTC.